This T cell receptor beta chain stems from a study of blood T cell repertoires in COVID-19. CDR3 length equals 13 residues. Trimming removed 4 bases from V and 3 bases from J; junction bases left unmatched: 4. Germline CDR1 is SQVTM and CDR2 is ANQGSEA. Individuals aged roughly 18 to 95 years were recruited from 24 US areas. TCRdb's table, derived via immunoSEQ multiplex PCR, lists solely in-frame clones and lacks some. The sample shows around 300,000 clones, 70% to 90% of them seen only once. This sequence originates from a woman in her 30s who had recovered from COVID-19. The chain couples TRBV29-1 to TRBJ2-7; 9 bases fit TRBD1. The sequencing sample was made of PBMCs or T cells enriched from blood (not recorded which). The CDR3 bases are TGCAGCGTTGTACGGACAGGGGTCTACGAGCAGTACTTC. Encoded protein: CSVVRTGVYEQYF.